This TCR beta chain originates from a study of human T cells and chemical hapten exposure. Across the study: In the sensitization step, 2% DPC was placed on roughly 2 cm by roughly 2 cm of upper inner arm skin. Once 0.01% DPC had been applied to the upper back by patch test, readings were taken at 6 days.

In the authors' methods: Sampled TCR counts reached a median of roughly 100,000 per sample, with values ranging from roughly 20,000 to 700,000. In TCRdb, the RACE reads were re-called with MiXCR into one record per CDR3 protein. It is TCRdb's table, rather than the study itself, that gives the V and J calls and clone size. There are about 82,000 distinct CDR3 sequences in the sample; 9.5% to 14% occur only once, and about 4% lies in the top ten. Time point meaning: patch test 3, about 24 weeks after DPC sensitization. Sample treatment: therapeutic diphenylcyclopropenone sensitization with weekly scalp DPC. The CDR3 has 14 amino acids. The germline V and J ends were trimmed by 7 bases and 0 bases, with 16 bases remaining between them. Germline assignment: CDR1 SQVTM and CDR2 ANQGSEA.

The receptor was isolated from a woman aged 45 to 65 with alopecia areata. Some clones in this sample may be carry-over from other donors' samples. Source: whole blood, taken in connection with sensitization to the hapten diphenylcyclopropenone (DPC). The V and J genes are TRBV29-1 and TRBJ2-7, with D possibly matching TRBD1 (7 bases). CDR3 residues: CSAGGAGSSYEQYF. As DNA, the CDR3 is TGCAGCGCAGGGGGTGCCGGGAGCTCCTACGAGCAGTACTTC.